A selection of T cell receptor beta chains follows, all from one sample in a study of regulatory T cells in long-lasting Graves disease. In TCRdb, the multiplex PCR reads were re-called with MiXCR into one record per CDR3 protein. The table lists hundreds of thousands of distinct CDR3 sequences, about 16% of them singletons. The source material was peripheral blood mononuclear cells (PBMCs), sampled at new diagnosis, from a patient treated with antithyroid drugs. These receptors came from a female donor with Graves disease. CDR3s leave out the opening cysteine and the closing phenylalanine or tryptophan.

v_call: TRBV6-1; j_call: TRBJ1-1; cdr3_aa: ASSRGAESTEAF
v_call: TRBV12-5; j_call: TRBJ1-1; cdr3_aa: ASGLELQGATEAF
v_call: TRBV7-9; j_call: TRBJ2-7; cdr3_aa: ASSSGQGSEQY
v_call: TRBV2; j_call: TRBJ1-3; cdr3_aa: ASTSQDPGNTIY
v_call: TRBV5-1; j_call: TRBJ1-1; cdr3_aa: ASSATGGATEAF
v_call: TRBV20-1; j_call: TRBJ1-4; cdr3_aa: SARQSVGGQVGKLF
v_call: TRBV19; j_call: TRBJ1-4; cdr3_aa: ASSKGPGGEKLF
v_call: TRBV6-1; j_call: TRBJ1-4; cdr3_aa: ASSRSPGVTNEKLF
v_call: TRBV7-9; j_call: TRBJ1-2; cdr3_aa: ASRYGAGDYGYT
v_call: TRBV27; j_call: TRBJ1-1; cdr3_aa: ASSLSLDTEAF
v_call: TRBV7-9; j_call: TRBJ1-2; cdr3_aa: ASSPTGGPNYGYT
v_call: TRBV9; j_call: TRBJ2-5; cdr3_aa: ASSVAGSQETQY
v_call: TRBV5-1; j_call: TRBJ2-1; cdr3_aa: ASGLGVRGSDEQF
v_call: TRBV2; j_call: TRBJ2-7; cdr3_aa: ASSTNYEQY
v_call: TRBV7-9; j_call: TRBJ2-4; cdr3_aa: ASSAREGGPGRNIQY
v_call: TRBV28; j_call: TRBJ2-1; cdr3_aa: ASSLRQGFHEQF
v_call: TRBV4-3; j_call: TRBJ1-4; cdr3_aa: ASSQAPTLGEKLF
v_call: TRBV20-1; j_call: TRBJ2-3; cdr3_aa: SAKSGGADTQY
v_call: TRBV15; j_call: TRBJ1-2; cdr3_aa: ATSVPRQSSGYT
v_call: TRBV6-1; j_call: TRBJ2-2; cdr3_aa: ASRTRTGVSGELF
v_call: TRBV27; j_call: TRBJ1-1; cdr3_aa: ASSPDSMNTEAF
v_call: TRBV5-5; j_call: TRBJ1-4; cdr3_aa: ASSSTAEKLF
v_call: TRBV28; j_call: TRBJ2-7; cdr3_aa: ASSPRGREQY
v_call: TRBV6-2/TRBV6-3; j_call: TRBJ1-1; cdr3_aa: ATVDGTGGNTEAF
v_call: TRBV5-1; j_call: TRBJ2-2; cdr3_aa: ASSLGTTNTGELF
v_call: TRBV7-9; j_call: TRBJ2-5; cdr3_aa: ASSRRIGGDQETQY
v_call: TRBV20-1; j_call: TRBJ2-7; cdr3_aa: SADWVPSGRSYEQY
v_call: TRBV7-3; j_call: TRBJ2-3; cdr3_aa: ASSLLTGRTDTQY
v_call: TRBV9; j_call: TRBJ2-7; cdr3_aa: ASSVGGGSAYEQY
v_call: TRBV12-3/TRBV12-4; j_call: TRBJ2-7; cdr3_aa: ASSQDSTYEQY
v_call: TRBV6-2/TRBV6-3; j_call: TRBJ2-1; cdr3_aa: ASRAGTGDSNEQF
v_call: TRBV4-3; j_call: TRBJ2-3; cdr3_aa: ASSQVTSFTDTQY
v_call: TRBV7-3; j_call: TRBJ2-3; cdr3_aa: ASSSPTFGTQY
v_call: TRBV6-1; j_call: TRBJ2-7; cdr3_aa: ASSDSGGDEQY
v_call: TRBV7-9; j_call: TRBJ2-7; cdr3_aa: ASSSSRGSYEQY
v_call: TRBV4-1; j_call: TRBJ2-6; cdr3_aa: ASSQEVTSGANVLT
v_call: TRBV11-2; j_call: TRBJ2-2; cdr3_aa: ASSLVGGIGTGELF
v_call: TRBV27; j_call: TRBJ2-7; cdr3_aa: ASSFGQGSEQY
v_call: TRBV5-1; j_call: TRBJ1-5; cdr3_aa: ASSLEGVSNQPQH
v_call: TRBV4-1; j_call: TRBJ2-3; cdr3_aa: ASSQDLYLAGTDTQY
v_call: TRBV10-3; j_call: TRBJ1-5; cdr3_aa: ASHREVNQPQH
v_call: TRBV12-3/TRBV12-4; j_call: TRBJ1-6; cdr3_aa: ASSVGGSPLH
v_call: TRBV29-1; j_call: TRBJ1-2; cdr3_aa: SVDVSANYGYT
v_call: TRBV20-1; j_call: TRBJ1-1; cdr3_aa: SARGPGGHTEAF
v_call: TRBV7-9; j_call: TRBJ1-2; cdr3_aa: ASSLGHHGT
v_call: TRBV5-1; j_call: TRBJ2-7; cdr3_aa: ASSLVRGEQY
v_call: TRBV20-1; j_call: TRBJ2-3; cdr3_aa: SAGRTATLTDTQY
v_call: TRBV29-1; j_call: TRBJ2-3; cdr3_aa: SVVEVWTDTQY
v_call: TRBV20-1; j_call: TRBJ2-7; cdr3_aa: SASGSVRGGASYEQY
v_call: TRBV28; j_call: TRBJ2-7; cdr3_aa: ASIDGGYEQY
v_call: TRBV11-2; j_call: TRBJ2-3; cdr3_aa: ASSLLRGSVDTQY
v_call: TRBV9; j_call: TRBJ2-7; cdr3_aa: ASSSGGLAVYEQY
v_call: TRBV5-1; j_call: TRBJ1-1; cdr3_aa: ASRQGTGATEAF